These 6 T cell receptor beta chains share one sample of origin, sequenced in a study of T cells in Graves' hyperthyroidism and ophthalmopathy. RNA transcripts gave rise to amplified TCR beta CDR3 regions. First-round RT-PCR of the TCR CDR3 relied on the HTBI primer set. TCRdb passed the multiplex PCR reads through MiXCR, listing each CDR3 protein once. Of approximately 300,000 distinct CDR3 sequences listed, roughly 19% are singletons. The sequencing input was blood. These receptors were taken from a man aged 45-60 years with Graves' ophthalmopathy.

This clonotype was recorded many times. The chain recombines TRBV29-1 with TRBJ1-4; D call uncertain. The CDR3 covers 15 residues. The V gene lost 6 bases and the J gene lost 0 bases, with 14 bases spanning the gap. Per the germline V gene, CDR1 is SQVTM and CDR2 is ANQGSEA. The CDR3 DNA reads as TGCAGCGTAGCGCGGACCGTTGCAACTAATGAAAAACTGTTTTTT. It is translated as CSVARTVATNEKLFF.

This clonotype has at least ten counts. The chain joins TRBV30 to TRBJ1-2; perhaps TRBD1 as D (6 bases). Germline CDR1 and CDR2: GTSNPN and SVGIG (reference sequence). V shed 3 bases and J shed 5 bases, with 10 bases lying between them. CDR3 length: 12 amino acids. CDR3 in amino acids: CAWRPDSYGYTF. In DNA, the CDR3 is TGTGCCTGGAGGCCGGACAGTTATGGCTACACCTTC.

The V gene is TRBV10-2, the J gene TRBJ1-1; maybe TRBD1 (6 bases). The CDR3 runs to 14 residues. The germline CDR1 and CDR2 sequences are WSHSY and SAAADI. V was cut by 6 bases and J by 5 bases, with 16 bases left in between. The CDR3 loop reads CASSKTGLGTEAFF. DNA for the CDR3: TGCGCCAGCAGCAAGACAGGCCTCGGGACTGAAGCTTTCTTT.

This clonotype was picked up many times. This rearrangement joins TRBV5-1 to TRBJ1-3; 9 bases line up with TRBD1. The germline V gene has CDR1 SGHRS and CDR2 YFSETQ. The CDR3 is 15 residues long. V was pared by 5 bases and J by 4 bases, with 7 bases of the junction left unmatched. CDR3 DNA: TGCGCCAGCAGTTCTTCCGGGACAGGGGGAAACACCATATATTTT. Its translation: CASSSSGTGGNTIYF.

This clonotype has just a few counts. The gene calls are TRBV4-2 and TRBJ1-1; TRBD1 aligns across 7 bases. Germline V gives CDR1 LGHNA, CDR2 YNFKEQ. The V gene end was trimmed by 3 bases and the J gene end by 3 bases; junction bases not matched to a gene: 7. CDR3 length equals 15 residues. The CDR3 protein is CASSQAGTAYTEAFF. The CDR3 DNA reads as TGTGCCAGCAGCCAGGCCGGGACAGCTTACACTGAAGCTTTCTTT.

This clonotype occurred many times. The rearrangement links TRBV7-2 to TRBJ2-1; tentative D call: TRBD2 (6 bases). V lost 2 bases, J lost 1 base, and 12 bases lay in between. The CDR3 runs 16 residues. Germline CDR1 reads SGHTA; CDR2 reads FQGNSA. The CDR3 here is CASSLMWLASYNEQFF. The DNA of the CDR3 is TGTGCCAGCAGCTTAATGTGGCTAGCGTCCTACAATGAGCAGTTCTTC.